This T cell receptor (beta chain) emerged from a study of control samples from healthy donors and cancer patients. Some clones are missing from TCRdb's copy, which holds only in-frame ones; the method was immunoSEQ multiplex PCR. The table lists some 74,000 clones, approximately 94% of them singletons. There are 12 residues in the CDR3. The V gene lost 5 bases and the J gene lost 8 bases, with 7 bases spanning the gap. Germline V lookup: CDR1 ENHRY, CDR2 SYGVKD. This receptor was identified in a woman aged 30 to 39 in good health. V gene TRBV10-3 combines with J gene TRBJ1-6; no definite D call. Sequenced input: blood. The CDR3 bases are TGTGCCATCAGTCCAGGTGATTCACCCCTCCACTTT. It is translated as CAISPGDSPLHF.